The 32 T cell receptor beta chains given below trace back to one sample, sequenced in a study of monozygotic twins with inflammatory bowel disease. Using the 5' RACE reads, TCRdb records one entry per CDR3 protein without DNA. Its clone listing holds tens of thousands of distinct CDR3 sequences. Sequencing input: blood. The receptors derive from a human donor with ulcerative colitis or Crohn's disease, or a healthy co-twin of an affected twin (not recorded which).

This chain uses TRBV5-1 with TRBJ2-1; the TRBD2 assignment by TCRdb is unverifiable without DNA. The CDR3 has 15 amino acids. In germline, CDR1 is SGHRS, CDR2 YFSETQ. CDR3 in amino acids: CASSGGLGTYNEQFF. The variable domain in full, with the rest retrieved from reference TRBV5-1 and TRBJ2-1, is KAGVTQTPRYLIKTRGQQVTLSCSPISGHRSVSWYQQTPGQGLQFLFEYFSETQRNKGNFPGRFSGRQFSNSRSEMNVSTLELGDSALYLCASSGGLGTYNEQFFGPGTRLTVL.

J is TRBJ1-1 and V is TRBV7-6. CDR3 length equals 15 residues. The germline V gene encodes CDR1 SGHVS and CDR2 FNYEAQ. This CDR3 is CASSLEDRLNTEAFF. The full variable domain, with the rest looked up from reference TRBV7-6 and TRBJ1-1, is GAGVSQSPRYKVTKRGQDVALRCDPISGHVSLYWYRQALGQGPEFLTYFNYEAQQDKSGLPNDRFSAERPEGSISTLTIQRTEQRDSAMYRCASSLEDRLNTEAFFGQGTRLTVV.

The chain carries TRBV4-2 and TRBJ2-5; TCRdb reports TRBD2, a call that lacks DNA to check it against. This CDR3 region has 14 residues. In germline, CDR1 is LGHNA, CDR2 YNFKEQ. The CDR3 region is CASSQEGGQETQYF.

The gene calls are TRBV7-8 and TRBJ1-5; the D call from TCRdb, TRBD1, cannot be confirmed without DNA. The CDR3 extends over 14 amino acids. Germline CDR1 and CDR2: SGHVS and FQNEAQ. The CDR3 is CASSYQGLGQPQHF.

The rearrangement uses TRBV3-1 and TRBJ2-3; no DNA is available, so the TRBD2 call from TCRdb remains unchecked. Germline CDR1 is LGHDT and CDR2 is YNNKEL (reference sequence). There are 16 residues in the CDR3. This CDR3 is CASSPHLAGGTDTQYF.

The V gene is TRBV12-3 or TRBV12-4, the J gene TRBJ1-2; TCRdb proposes TRBD1, but this gene call is untestable without DNA. CDR3 length: 15 amino acids. The CDR3 is CASSTRTGGSYGYTF.

V gene TRBV20-1 combines with J gene TRBJ2-3. The CDR3 totals 11 residues. CDR1 DFQATT and CDR2 SNEGSKA come from the germline V gene (reference sequence). The CDR3 protein is CSARVGDTQYF.

This sequence joins TRBV11-2 and TRBJ1-1. The CDR3 contains 13 residues. Germline V gene lookup returns CDR1 SGHAT and CDR2 FQNNGV. The CDR3 reads CASSLVAGAEAFF.

The V and J genes are TRBV7-2 and TRBJ2-7; there is no DNA to check the TCRdb D call of TRBD1. This CDR3 spans 15 amino acids. Germline CDR1 reads SGHTA; CDR2 reads FQGNSA. The CDR3 spells CASSLRQNGASGLYF.

CDR3 in amino acids: CSPARDLGTEAFF. The V and J genes are TRBV20-1 and TRBJ1-1; TCRdb's D gene call, TRBD1, goes unchecked for lack of DNA. The CDR3 covers 13 residues. CDR1 and CDR2 (germline): DFQATT, SNEGSKA (reference sequence).

The J gene is TRBJ1-1, the V gene TRBV3-1; as DNA is missing, the TRBD1 call by TCRdb cannot be tested. The germline V gene encodes CDR1 LGHDT and CDR2 YNNKEL (reference sequence). CDR3 length equals 14 residues. This CDR3 is CASNNDRIGTEAFF. Looking up the rest from reference TRBV3-1 and TRBJ1-1 gives the full variable domain: DTAVSQTPKYLVTQMGNDKSIKCEQNLGHDTMYWYKQDSKKFLKIMFSYNNKELIINETVPNRFSPKSPDKAHLNLHINSLELGDSAVYFCASNNDRIGTEAFFGQGTRLTVV.

V is TRBV7-3 and J is TRBJ2-3; TCRdb's D gene call, TRBD2, goes unchecked for lack of DNA. This CDR3 has 15 residues. CDR1 and CDR2 (germline): SGHTA, FQGTGA. CDR3 loop: CASSSTIAGGGTQYF.

The rearrangement links TRBV9 to TRBJ1-1; TCRdb outputs TRBD1, but without DNA this stays unchecked. CDR1 is SGDLS and CDR2 is YYNGEE in the germline V gene. CDR3 length: 17 residues. CDR3 region: CASSPQPATGGNTEAFF.

The V and J genes are TRBV29-1 and TRBJ1-2. Per the germline V gene, CDR1 is SQVTM and CDR2 is ANQGSEA. The CDR3 loop spans 14 amino acids. CDR3 loop: CSVSAEIGDYGYTF.

The chain joins TRBV6-2 or TRBV6-3 to TRBJ1-1. The CDR3 has 12 residues. Germline V gene data show CDR1 as MNHEY and CDR2 as SVGEGT. Here the CDR3 reads CAGSYWNTEAFF.

The V and J genes are TRBV12-3 or TRBV12-4 and TRBJ2-2. The CDR3 runs to 12 residues. CDR3 residues: CATSGDTGELFF.

V usage is TRBV12-5 and J usage is TRBJ1-2; TCRdb names TRBD1, which stays unverified in the absence of DNA. The CDR3 spans 14 residues. In germline, CDR1 is LGHNT, CDR2 FRNRAP. CDR3 region: CASGLSQTGDGYTF. Looking up the rest from reference TRBV12-5 and TRBJ1-2 gives the full variable domain: DARVTQTPRHKVTEMGQEVTMRCQPILGHNTVFWYRQTMMQGLELLAYFRNRAPLDDSGMPKDRFSAEMPDATLATLKIQPSEPRDSAVYFCASGLSQTGDGYTFGSGTRLTVV.

The V call is TRBV25-1, the J call TRBJ1-2; TCRdb gives TRBD1 as the D gene, but with no DNA this cannot be confirmed. Germline CDR1 and CDR2: MGHDK and SYGVNS. There are 14 residues in the CDR3. The CDR3 sequence: CASSWDRELFGYTF.

The V gene is TRBV5-1, the J gene TRBJ2-5; TCRdb names TRBD2, which stays unverified in the absence of DNA. The CDR3 totals 13 residues. Germline-derived CDR1 and CDR2 are SGHRS and YFSETQ. CDR3 protein: CASSLSPDQTQYF.

J is TRBJ1-2 and V is TRBV4-1; TCRdb's assignment of TRBD1 cannot be checked, as there is no DNA. The CDR3 has 14 residues. Germline-derived CDR1 and CDR2 are MGHRA and YSYEKL. CDR3 residues: CASSQVTAHYGYTF.

V and J are TRBV5-1 and TRBJ1-1. Per germline, CDR1 SGHRS and CDR2 YFSETQ. The length of the CDR3 is 15 residues. CDR3 sequence: CASSLVGRSNTKAFF.

The chain carries TRBV11-2 and TRBJ1-1; TCRdb lists TRBD1, though no DNA is available to test this call. The CDR3 loop spans 18 amino acids. Germline V lookup: CDR1 SGHAT, CDR2 FQNNGV. The CDR3 region is CASSSYRDRGIVDTEAFF. Combining the CDR3 with reference TRBV11-2 and TRBJ1-1 gives the whole variable domain EAGVAQSPRYKIIEKRQSVAFWCNPISGHATLYWYQQILGQGPKLLIQFQNNGVVDDSQLPKDRFSAERLKGVDSTLKIQPAKLEDSAVYLCASSSYRDRGIVDTEAFFGQGTRLTVV.

V gene TRBV7-6 combines with J gene TRBJ2-1. Germline loops: CDR1 SGHVS, CDR2 FNYEAQ. CDR3 length: 15 residues. The CDR3 protein is CASSLESAAYNEQFF.

The chain uses TRBV6-6 and TRBJ2-1; lacking DNA, the TRBD2 call made by TCRdb goes unchecked. CDR1 MNHNY and CDR2 SVGAGI come from the germline V gene (reference sequence). This CDR3 has 14 residues. CDR3 sequence: CATRRDLRGNEQFF.

The rearrangement joins TRBV29-1 to TRBJ2-7. The CDR3 covers 11 residues. The germline V gene encodes CDR1 SQVTM and CDR2 ANQGSEA. CDR3 in amino acids: CGALSIYGQYF.

This chain links TRBV12-3 or TRBV12-4 with TRBJ2-1; TCRdb indicates TRBD1, and absent DNA this call remains unverified. This CDR3 is 15 amino acids long. CDR3 loop: CASSLAGATDNEQFF.

This chain connects TRBV5-6 to TRBJ2-4; TCRdb gives TRBD2 as the D gene, but with no DNA this cannot be confirmed. This CDR3 contains 15 residues. The germline V gene has CDR1 SGHDT and CDR2 YYEEEE. The CDR3 region is CASSARRLAKNIQYF.

The V and J genes are TRBV6-5 and TRBJ2-3. Germline CDR1 and CDR2: MNHEY and SVGAGI. The CDR3 loop spans 13 amino acids. The CDR3 sequence: CASRLSSTDTQYF.

The gene calls are TRBV5-1 and TRBJ2-7. Germline V gene data show CDR1 as SGHRS and CDR2 as YFSETQ. There are 15 residues in the CDR3. The CDR3 sequence is CASSWNSGTPYEQYF. Full variable domain (rest looked up from reference TRBV5-1 and TRBJ2-7): KAGVTQTPRYLIKTRGQQVTLSCSPISGHRSVSWYQQTPGQGLQFLFEYFSETQRNKGNFPGRFSGRQFSNSRSEMNVSTLELGDSALYLCASSWNSGTPYEQYFGPGTRLTVT.

V and J are TRBV12-3 or TRBV12-4 and TRBJ1-1; TCRdb reports TRBD1, a call that lacks DNA to check it against. The CDR3 contains 16 residues. This CDR3 reads CASIPFIGQGNTEAFF.

The chain recombines TRBV10-3 with TRBJ2-1; the D call of TRBD1 rests on TCRdb alone, since no DNA is present to check it. The germline gives CDR1 ENHRY, CDR2 SYGVKD. The CDR3 covers 16 residues. The chain's CDR3 is CAISESGGGTYNEQFF.

This rearrangement joins TRBV27 to TRBJ1-1. CDR1 is MNHEY and CDR2 is SMNVEV in the germline V gene (reference sequence). CDR3 length equals 16 residues. CDR3 loop: CASSSLKGTVNTEAFF.